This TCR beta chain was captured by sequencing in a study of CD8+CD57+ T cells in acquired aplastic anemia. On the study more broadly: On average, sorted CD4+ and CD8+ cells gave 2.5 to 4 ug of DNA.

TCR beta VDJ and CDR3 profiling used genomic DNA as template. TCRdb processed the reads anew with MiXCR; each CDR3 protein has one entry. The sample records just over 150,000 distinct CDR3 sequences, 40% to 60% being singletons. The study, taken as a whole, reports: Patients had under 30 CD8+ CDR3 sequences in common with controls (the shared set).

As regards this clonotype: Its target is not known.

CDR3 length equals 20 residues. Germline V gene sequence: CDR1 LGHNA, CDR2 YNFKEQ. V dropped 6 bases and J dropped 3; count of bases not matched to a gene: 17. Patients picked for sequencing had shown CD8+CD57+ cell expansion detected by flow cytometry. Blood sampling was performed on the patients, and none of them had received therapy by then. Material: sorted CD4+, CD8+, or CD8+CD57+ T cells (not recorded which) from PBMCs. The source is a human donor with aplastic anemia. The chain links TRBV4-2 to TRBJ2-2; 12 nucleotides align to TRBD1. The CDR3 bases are TGTGCCAGCAGTCACGCCTACCGGGACAGGGGGCGGAGGGACACCGGGGAGCTGTTTTTT. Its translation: CASSHAYRDRGRRDTGELFF.